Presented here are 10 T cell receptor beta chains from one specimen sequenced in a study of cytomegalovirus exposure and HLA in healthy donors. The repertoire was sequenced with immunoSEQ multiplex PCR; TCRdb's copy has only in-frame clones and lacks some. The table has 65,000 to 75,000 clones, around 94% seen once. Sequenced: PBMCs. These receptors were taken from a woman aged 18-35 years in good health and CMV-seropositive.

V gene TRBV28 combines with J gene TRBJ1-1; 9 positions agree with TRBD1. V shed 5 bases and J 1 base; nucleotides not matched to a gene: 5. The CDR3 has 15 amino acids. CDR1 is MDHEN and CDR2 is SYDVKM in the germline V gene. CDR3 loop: CASSTTDRGNTEAFF. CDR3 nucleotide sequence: TGTGCCAGCAGTACCACGGACAGGGGGAACACTGAAGCTTTCTTT.

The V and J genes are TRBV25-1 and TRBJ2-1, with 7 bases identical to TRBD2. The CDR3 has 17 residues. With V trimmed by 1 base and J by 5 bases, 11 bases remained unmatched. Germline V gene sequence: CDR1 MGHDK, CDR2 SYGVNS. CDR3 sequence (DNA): TGTGCCAGCAGTGAATTATCTGGGAGGGCCAAAAACAATGAGCAGTTCTTC. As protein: CASSELSGRAKNNEQFF.

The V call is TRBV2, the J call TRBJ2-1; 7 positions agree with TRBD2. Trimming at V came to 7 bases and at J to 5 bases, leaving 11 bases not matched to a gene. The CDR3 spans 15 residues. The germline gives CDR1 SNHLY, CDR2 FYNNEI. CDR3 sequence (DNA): TGTGCCAGCACCAAGGTTGCGGGAGTCGACAATGAGCAGTTCTTC. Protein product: CASTKVAGVDNEQFF. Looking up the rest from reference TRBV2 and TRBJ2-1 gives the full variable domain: EPEVTQTPSHQVTQMGQEVILRCVPISNHLYFYWYRQILGQKVEFLVSFYNNEISEKSEIFDDQFSVERPDGSNFTLKIRSTKLEDSAMYFCASTKVAGVDNEQFFGPGTRLTVL.

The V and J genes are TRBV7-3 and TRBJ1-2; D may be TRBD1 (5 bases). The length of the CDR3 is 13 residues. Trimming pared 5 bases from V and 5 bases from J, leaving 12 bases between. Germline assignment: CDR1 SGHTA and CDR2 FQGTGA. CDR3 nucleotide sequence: TGTGCCAGCAGCCGTGACAGATATTATGGCTACACCTTC. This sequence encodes CASSRDRYYGYTF.

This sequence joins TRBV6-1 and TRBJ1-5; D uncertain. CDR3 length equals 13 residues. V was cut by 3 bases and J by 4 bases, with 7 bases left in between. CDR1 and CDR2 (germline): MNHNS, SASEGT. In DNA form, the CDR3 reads TGTGCCAGCAGTGATTCGGGTAATCAGCCCCAGCATTTT. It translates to CASSDSGNQPQHF.

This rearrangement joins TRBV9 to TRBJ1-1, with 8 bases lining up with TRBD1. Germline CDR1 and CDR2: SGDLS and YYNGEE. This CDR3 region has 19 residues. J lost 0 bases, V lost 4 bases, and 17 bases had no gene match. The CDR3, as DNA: TGTGCCAGCAGCCCGCCCCTACCCAGGGGGCGGTTTTTGAACACTGAAGCTTTCTTT. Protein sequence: CASSPPLPRGRFLNTEAFF. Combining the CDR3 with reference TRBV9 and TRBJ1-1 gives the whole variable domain DSGVTQTPKHLITATGQRVTLRCSPRSGDLSVYWYQQSLDQGLQFLIQYYNGEERAKGNILERFSAQQFPDLHSELNLSSLELGDSALYFCASSPPLPRGRFLNTEAFFGQGTRLTVV.

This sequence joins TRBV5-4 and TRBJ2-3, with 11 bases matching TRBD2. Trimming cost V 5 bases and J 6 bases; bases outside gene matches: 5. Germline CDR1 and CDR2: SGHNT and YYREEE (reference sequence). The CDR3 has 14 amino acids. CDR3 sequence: CASSSLAGVDTQYF. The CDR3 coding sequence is TGTGCCAGCAGTTCACTAGCGGGAGTTGATACGCAGTATTTT.

Here the CDR3 DNA reads TGTGCCAGTAGTATTAGTCGGGGGTCCGAGCAGTACTTC. It yields the protein CASSISRGSEQYF. The chain uses TRBV19 and TRBJ2-7, with D perhaps matching TRBD2 (6 bases). This CDR3 is built from 13 residues. The V and J ends lost 3 bases and 6 bases respectively, with 12 bases between them. Germline V gene lookup returns CDR1 LNHDA and CDR2 SQIVND (reference sequence).

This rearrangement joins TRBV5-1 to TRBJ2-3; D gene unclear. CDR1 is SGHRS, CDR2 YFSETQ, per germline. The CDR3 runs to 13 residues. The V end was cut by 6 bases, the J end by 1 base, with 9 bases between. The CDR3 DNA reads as TGCGCCAGCAAATCCCAGGGCACAGATACGCAGTATTTT. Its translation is CASKSQGTDTQYF.

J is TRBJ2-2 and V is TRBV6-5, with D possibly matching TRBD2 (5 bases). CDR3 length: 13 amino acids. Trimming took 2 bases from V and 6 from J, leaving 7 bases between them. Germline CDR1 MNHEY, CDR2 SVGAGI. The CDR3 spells CASSYERAGELFF. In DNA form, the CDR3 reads TGTGCCAGCAGTTACGAGAGGGCCGGGGAGCTGTTTTTT.